This TCR beta chain is from a study of CD8+CD57+ T cells in acquired aplastic anemia. Study-wide results and limits: For CD8+ Simpson's diversity, patients and controls showed no significant difference. There were 25 to 30 CD8+ CDR3 sequences that occurred in both patients and controls.

Genomic DNA, serving as template, underwent TCR beta VDJ and CDR3 profiling. One entry per CDR3 protein results from TCRdb running MiXCR on the reads. The sample lists about 220,000 distinct CDR3 sequences, 30% to 35% occurring once. Trimming shortened V by 11 bases and J by 0 bases, and 14 bases separated the two germline ends. The CDR3 contains 14 residues. CDR1 LNHDA and CDR2 SQIVND come from the germline V gene (reference sequence). This clonotype was observed a few times. Its cognate antigen is unknown. This may be a read error: a much more frequent sequence differs by one nucleotide. The sequenced material came from sorted CD4+, CD8+, or CD8+CD57+ T cells (not recorded which) from PBMCs. The V and J genes are TRBV19 and TRBJ2-4, with no clear D. The clonotype was recovered from a human donor in good health, serving as a control. The CDR3 nucleotides are TGTGCCTGCCGCAGCAGGTTAGCCAAAAACATTCAGTACTTC. Amino acids: CACRSRLAKNIQYF. Variable domain in full (rest from reference TRBV19 and TRBJ2-4): DGGITQSPKYLFRKEGQNVTLSCEQNLNHDAMYWYRQDPGQGLRLIYYSQIVNDFQKGDIAEGYSVSREKKESFPLTVTSAQKNPTAFYLCACRSRLAKNIQYFGAGTRLSVL.